This entry lists 15 T cell receptor beta chains sequenced from one sample in a study of T cell responses to AZD1222 COVID-19 vaccine. The protocol was immunoSEQ multiplex PCR, while the TCRdb copy is restricted to in-frame clones and leaves out a portion. The table includes approximately 110,000 clones, approximately 88% detected once. The specimen was peripheral blood, collected on day 0 of AZD1222 vaccination. The source is an adult in good health.

The gene calls are TRBV5-4 and TRBJ2-3, with 10 bases identical to TRBD2. The trim removed 4 bases at V and 4 bases at J, leaving 6 bases unmatched. There are 15 residues in the CDR3. From germline, CDR1 is SGHNT and CDR2 YYREEE (reference sequence). The CDR3 here is CASSPSGSGSDTQYF. Written as DNA, the CDR3 is TGTGCCAGCAGCCCTAGCGGGAGTGGCTCAGATACGCAGTATTTT.

V gene TRBV18 combines with J gene TRBJ1-5; weak D call: TRBD1 (6 bases). The V end was cut by 4 bases, the J end by 0 bases, with 10 bases between. CDR3 length equals 15 residues. Germline CDR1 and CDR2: KGHSH and LQKENI. The CDR3 region has the DNA TGTGCCAGCTCACTTGACAGGTATAGCAATCAGCCCCAGCATTTT. It specifies CASSLDRYSNQPQHF.

This sequence joins TRBV20-1 and TRBJ2-4, with D unresolved. The CDR3 runs to 11 residues. The V gene lost 2 bases and the J gene lost 5 bases, with 4 bases spanning the gap. Germline V gives CDR1 DFQATT, CDR2 SNEGSKA (reference sequence). Here the CDR3 DNA reads TGCAGTGCTAGACAAGAAAACATTCAGTACTTC. It is translated as CSARQENIQYF.

This chain joins TRBV28 and TRBJ1-1, with TRBD1 matching 10 bases. Germline trimming cut 7 bases from V and 5 bases from J; bases unmatched to any gene: 13. Germline-derived CDR1 and CDR2 are MDHEN and SYDVKM. CDR3 length: 16 amino acids. This CDR3 is CASTTGTGVRRTEAFF. The CDR3 DNA reads TGTGCCAGCACAACGGGGACAGGGGTAAGGAGAACTGAAGCTTTCTTT.

This clone is a singleton in its sample. V is TRBV19 and J is TRBJ2-7, with TRBD1 matching 8 bases. Losses at the gene ends were 6 bases for V and 2 bases for J; bases not matched to a gene: 6. Germline V gives CDR1 LNHDA, CDR2 SQIVND (reference sequence). The CDR3 spans 14 residues. In DNA, the CDR3 is TGTGCCAGTAGCCAACAGGGGGGACCCTACGAGCAGTACTTC. Translated: CASSQQGGPYEQYF.

The V and J genes are TRBV29-1 and TRBJ1-5; tentatively, D is TRBD1 (5 bases). Trimming removed 5 bases from V and 6 bases from J, with 14 bases in between. Germline V CDR1 and CDR2: SQVTM, ANQGSEA. This CDR3 region has 13 residues. The CDR3 DNA sequence: TGCAGCGTTACCCGGGACGTAGGTCAGCCCCAGCATTTT. This codes for CSVTRDVGQPQHF.

The J gene is TRBJ1-6, the V gene TRBV10-3; no definite D call. This CDR3 comprises 12 residues. Trimming removed 0 bases at V and 8 bases at J, with 2 bases between. Germline V gene data show CDR1 as ENHRY and CDR2 as SYGVKD. CDR3 sequence: CAISESHSPLHF. CDR3 nucleotide sequence: TGTGCCATCAGTGAGTCCCATTCACCCCTCCACTTT.

The chain employs TRBV10-2 and TRBJ1-2; D is undetermined. The V end was cut by 7 bases, the J end by 4 bases, with 16 bases between. The length of the CDR3 is 14 residues. Germline-derived CDR1 and CDR2 are WSHSY and SAAADI. CDR3 nucleotide sequence: TGCGCCAGCACCTCATCAGGTGACCGCTATGGCTACACCTTC. Translation gives CASTSSGDRYGYTF.

This clone was counted a single time. The chain is built from TRBV30 and TRBJ1-6, with no clear D. This CDR3 region has 15 residues. The V end was cut by 0 bases, the J end by 7 bases, with 13 bases between. Germline V gene lookup returns CDR1 GTSNPN and CDR2 SVGIG (reference sequence). CDR3 sequence (DNA): TGTGCCTGGAGTGTTCAGGTAAAGGAGAATTCACCCCTCCACTTT. This translates into CAWSVQVKENSPLHF. The variable domain in full, completed from reference TRBV30 and TRBJ1-6, reads SQTIHQWPATLVQPVGSPLSLECTVEGTSNPNLYWYRQAAGRGLQLLFYSVGIGQISSEVPQNLSASRPQDRQFILSSKKLLLSDSGFYLCAWSVQVKENSPLHFGNGTRLTVT.

V is TRBV10-3 and J is TRBJ2-1; 8 bases agree with TRBD1. Losses at the gene ends were 7 bases for V and 4 bases for J; bases not matched to a gene: 12. Germline values: CDR1 ENHRY, CDR2 SYGVKD. This CDR3 is built from 16 residues. The CDR3 coding sequence is TGTGCCATCAACGCTCGCGGGACAGGAGATTACAATGAGCAGTTCTTC. It is translated as CAINARGTGDYNEQFF.

The chain is built from TRBV6-1 and TRBJ1-2; D may be TRBD1 (5 bases). The CDR3 is 14 residues long. V dropped 3 bases and J dropped 0 bases, with 8 bases sitting between them. CDR1 MNHNS and CDR2 SASEGT come from the germline V gene. CDR3 sequence: CASSDREANYGYTF. For the CDR3, the DNA is TGTGCCAGCAGTGACAGGGAAGCTAACTATGGCTACACCTTC.

The chain combines TRBV28 with TRBJ1-5, with 8 bases fitting TRBD1. V was pared by 6 bases and J by 3 bases, with 7 bases of the junction left unmatched. Germline V CDR1 and CDR2: MDHEN, SYDVKM. The CDR3 has 15 residues. This CDR3 is CASRNQGAINQPQHF. In nucleotides, the CDR3 is TGTGCCAGCAGGAACCAGGGGGCCATCAATCAGCCCCAGCATTTT.

This clone was observed many times. The CDR3 spells CASTNTDTQYF. The DNA of the CDR3 is TGCGCCAGCACCAACACAGATACGCAGTATTTT. The gene calls are TRBV5-1 and TRBJ2-3; D call uncertain. This CDR3 spans 11 amino acids. In germline, CDR1 is SGHRS, CDR2 YFSETQ. V lost 6 bases and J lost 2, with 4 bases in between.

The chain is built from TRBV28 and TRBJ1-2; tentative D call: TRBD1 (5 bases). The germline V and J ends were trimmed by 3 bases and 2 bases, with 13 bases remaining between them. The CDR3 has 15 amino acids. CDR1 and CDR2 (germline): MDHEN, SYDVKM. DNA for the CDR3: TGTGCCAGCAGTTTCTGGCTGGGACGAAACTATGGCTACACCTTC. Translation: CASSFWLGRNYGYTF.

This rearrangement joins TRBV27 to TRBJ2-2; D is perhaps TRBD2 (5 bases). The CDR3 is 14 residues long. V shed 10 bases and J shed 5 bases, with 17 bases lying between them. The germline CDR1 and CDR2 sequences are MNHEY and SMNVEV (reference sequence). For the CDR3, the DNA is TGTGCCACCCTGCCGGCCGGGGTAACCGGGGAGCTGTTTTTT. It specifies CATLPAGVTGELFF.